Listed below are T cell receptor beta chains from one sample, sequenced in a study of T cell responses to AZD1222 COVID-19 vaccine. Generated by immunoSEQ multiplex PCR, the TCRdb table keeps only in-frame clones and is missing some. In the table there are some 120,000 clones, 75% to 85% of which are singletons. Sequencing used peripheral blood, obtained 28 days after the second AZD1222 dose. Every receptor here comes from an adult who received the AZD1222 COVID-19 vaccine. CDR3s include the opening cysteine and the closing phenylalanine or tryptophan.

v_gene | CDR3aa
TRBV7-8 | CASSLRVLSYNEQFF
TRBV15 | CATSDRRGSEKLFF
TRBV28 | CASSTPGTGVSPLHF
TRBV4-3 | CASSQDFQSYNEKLFF
TRBV28 | CASSALGTGVTNEKLFF
TRBV9 | CASSVARANYGYTF
TRBV7-9 | CASSPLRQGRKLFF
TRBV7-9 | CASAPDRGNTEAFF
TRBV5-8 | CASSGGVMARGQPQHF
TRBV9 | CASSVADRYEQYF
TRBV20-1 | CSTRDTEAFF
TRBV20-1 | CSASKGGSYGYTF
TRBV2 | CASSMGLQGGAFF